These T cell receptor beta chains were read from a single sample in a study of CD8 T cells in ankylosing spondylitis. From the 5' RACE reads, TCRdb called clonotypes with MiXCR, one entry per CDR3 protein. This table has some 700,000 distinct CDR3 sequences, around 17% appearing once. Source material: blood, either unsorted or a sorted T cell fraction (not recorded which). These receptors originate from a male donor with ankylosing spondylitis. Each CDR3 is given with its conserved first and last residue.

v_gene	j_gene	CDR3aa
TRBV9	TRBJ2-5	CASSGLLAGGSETQYF
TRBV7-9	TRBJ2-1	CASSSQQGSHYNEQFF
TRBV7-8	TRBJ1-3	CASSLRAPGQAIGNTIYF
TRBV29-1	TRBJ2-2	CSVEEFGSPGNTGELFF
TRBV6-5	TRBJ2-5	CASSYLGTSKKETQYF
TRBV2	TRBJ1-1	CASRTGENTEAFF
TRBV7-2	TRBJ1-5	CASSIGTGLQGQPQHF
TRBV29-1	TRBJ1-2	CSVGSPANYGYTF
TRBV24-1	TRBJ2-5	CATSDQSGRVQETQYF
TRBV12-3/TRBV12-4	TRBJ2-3	CASSLGLGTDTRYF
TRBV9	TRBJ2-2	CASSRAGAPRGELFF
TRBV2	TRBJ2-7	CASSAGDEQYF
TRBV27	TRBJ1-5	CASSQGHVKPQHF
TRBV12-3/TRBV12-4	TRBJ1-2	CASGGDYGYTF
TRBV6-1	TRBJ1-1	CASRKIDRGEAFF
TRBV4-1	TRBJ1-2	CASSQLLGYNYGYTF
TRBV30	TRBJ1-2	CAWSVVLNYTF
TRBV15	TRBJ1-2	CATSRAGTSGYTF
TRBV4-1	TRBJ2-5	CASNPVGGRAAQYF
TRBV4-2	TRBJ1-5	CASSQGRLDQPQHF
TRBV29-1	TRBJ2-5	CSVEDPGLVQETQYF
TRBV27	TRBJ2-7	CASNEAYEQYF
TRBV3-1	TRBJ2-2	CASSQVPGLAESANTGELFF
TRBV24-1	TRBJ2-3	CATSDLRGDTQYF
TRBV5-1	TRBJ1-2	CASSPTPERNGYTF
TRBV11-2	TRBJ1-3	CASSIPPFYRSSGNTIYF
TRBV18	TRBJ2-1	CASSPDRISYNEQFF
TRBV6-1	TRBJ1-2	CASSGQGAGGYTF
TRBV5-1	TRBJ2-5	CASSLATQSQETQYF
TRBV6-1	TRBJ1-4	CATASGASNEKLFF
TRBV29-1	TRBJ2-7	CSVDGYYEQYF
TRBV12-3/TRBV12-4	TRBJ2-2	CASSLSSGTHGELFF
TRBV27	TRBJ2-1	CASSLWGPNSYNEQFF
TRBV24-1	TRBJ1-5	CATSDGQAGNQPQHF
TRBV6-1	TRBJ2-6	CASRVDNSGANVLTF
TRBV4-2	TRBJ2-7	CASSQGGLAGASYEQYF
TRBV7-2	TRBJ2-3	CASSLRSHTDTQYF
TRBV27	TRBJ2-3	CASSTRDRGLGTDTQYF
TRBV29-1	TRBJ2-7	CSVEVSSYEQYF
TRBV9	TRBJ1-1	CASSVYPPEGFNTEAFF
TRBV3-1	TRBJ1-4	CASSPGPGDEKLFF
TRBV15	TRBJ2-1	CATSLTGRNEQFF
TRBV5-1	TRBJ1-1	CASRVWQGNTEAFF
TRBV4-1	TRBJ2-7	CASSQDVGQRGLYEQYF
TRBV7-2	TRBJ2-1	CASSFEGYNEQFF
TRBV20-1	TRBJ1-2	CSARGTGGRGYTF
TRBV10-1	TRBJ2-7	CASRAGTGKQYF
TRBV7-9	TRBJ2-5	CASSPNPDRGETQYF
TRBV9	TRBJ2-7	CASSATGGGIEQYF
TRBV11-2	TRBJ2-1	CASSLDQSYNEQFF
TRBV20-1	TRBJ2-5	CSARKRERWETQYF
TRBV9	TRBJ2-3	CASSGEVGTQYF